This TCR beta chain came from a study of cytomegalovirus exposure and HLA in healthy donors (dated by TCRdb to the late 2010s). Notes on the research overall: In an earlier analysis of under 600 of the donors, around 290 Gb of sequence data and 117 million unique TCR beta sequences from 180 million or so T cells were reported. An early release covering 550 to 700 HLA-typed donors comprised about 290 gigabases of sequencing data and roughly 85 million unique TCR sequences. Of the roughly 400 genotyped donors, about 84% fell in the genetic ancestry cluster associated with self-reported Caucasian donors. The study aimed to test whether signatures of past pathogen exposure could be identified by cataloging public T cell receptors. Using immunosequencing, the study profiled T cell repertoires from fewer than 850 subjects and related those repertoires to cytomegalovirus serostatus. Besides the first cohort of more than 650 subjects, a separate validation cohort made up of over 100 different subjects was used. The study combined high-throughput TCR immunosequencing, statistical association of individual TCRs with disease status, and machine learning to predict cytomegalovirus infection status. To study patterns of TCR occurrence, a later analysis re-analyzed previously published TCR beta repertoires from under 750 donors and added high-resolution HLA genotyping. In the later analysis, no new phenotypic data were used to find candidate immune exposures; instead, reliance was placed on TCR beta sequences and their occurrence across donors. To decide whether each TCR beta V gene segment behaved as functional or pseudogenic, an earlier analysis of some 540 of the donors relied on high-throughput TCR beta sequencing. Donor age, sex, ethnicity and CMV serostatus were collected together with the repertoire data. A later genetic analysis took genome-wide SNP genotypes for about 55% of the 666 donors and used that subset as a discovery cohort. All discovery cohort repertoires had been generated using a single sequencing platform. HLA typing covered class I and class II loci at four-digit resolution. Typing coverage varied by locus: about 629-640 donors for A, B, C, DRB1 and DQB1; approximately 560 for DQA1; around 570 for DPA1; about 450 for DPB1. About five DR-DQ haplotypes were treated as single units for association and clustering because of strong linkage in the cohort. Among around 400 genotyped donors of the cohort, an average of approximately 220,000 unique TCR beta nucleotide sequences was sequenced per donor, of which 15% to 20% were non-productive. General conclusions and limits of the study: Most CMV-associated TCR beta chains appeared to be HLA-restricted in a later analysis, and the HLA associations seemed to be driven largely by CMV exposure. The classifier was reported to diagnose cytomegalovirus status with high specificity and sensitivity in both the original cohort and the validation cohort. A further reported finding was that TCR beta sequences accurately predicted the HLA-A and HLA-B alleles for most subjects in the first cohort. In an earlier analysis of fewer than 700 of the donors, most TCR beta V segments appeared in productive rearrangements about 87% or about 30% of the time, broadly matching IMGT annotations. HLA typing was unavailable for some donors at each locus, so association tests used only the typed subset. Some IMGT-functional V segments, including TRBV6-2 and TRBV6-3, could not be told apart with the 87-base-pair reads, so those segments were excluded. Immune exposure information for the cohort was limited to CMV serostatus. Most TCR sequences were observed very rarely across donors, whereas some public TCRs were present in many individuals. The sequencing pipeline was judged likely to have produced a cluster of highly shared sequence variants as a technical artifact. Presence/absence analyses assumed roughly uniform sequencing depth across donors, an assumption that may not hold. In a later analysis, TCR association rates were found to vary across HLA loci, with the most associated TCRs seen for DRB1 alleles and the fewest for HLA-C alleles. When HLA alleles, especially DR and DQ, strongly co-occurred, attributing TCR associations to individual alleles was difficult. In vitro tests confirmed that a few of the cytomegalovirus-associated TCR beta chains recognize cytomegalovirus antigens. The study gave a list of 150 to 200 TCR beta chains associated with cytomegalovirus. Compared with the roughly 600-donor mean, donors in an Asian-associated ancestry cluster had fewer N-insertions in productive TCRs, according to a later genetic analysis. The earlier analysis of nearly 600 of the donors excluded fewer than 20 rarely observed V segments, including chromosome 9 orphons, because counts were too low. A later analysis associated 16,951 TCR beta sequences with specific HLA alleles at a false discovery rate of 0.05. The cohort was sequenced for TCR beta chains only, and without alpha or paired-chain data the features that could be detected were limited. An association between a missense DCLRE1C variant and V-gene and J-gene trimming of TCR beta chains was found in a later genetic analysis and replicated in an independent cohort. In a later analysis, several top co-occurrence clusters were reported to appear linked to parvovirus B19, influenza, CMV and Epstein-Barr virus. Compared with equally common non-associated chains, HLA-associated TCR beta chains in a later analysis were more clonally expanded and had lower generation probabilities. The authors suggested that the approach could potentially be extended to other disease states and immunological phenotypes. Correlated functional status among segregating V segments might reflect linkage disequilibrium, but an unknown experimental factor could not be ruled out.

Including the terminal cysteine and phenylalanine, the CDR3 comprises 13 residues. Kept here is only the CDR3 DNA, which spans 39 bases and is read in frame from base 1. Deletion took 5 bases off V and 4 bases off J, with a span of 11 bases between the germline ends. The germline V gene encodes CDR1 MRHNA and CDR2 SNTAGT. The cohort comprised 550 to 700 healthy bone marrow donors. Cohort members were all nominally healthy when sampled, although unrecorded immune exposures were likely present. The donor tested CMV seronegative, placing the donor among the roughly 400 seronegative members of the cohort. A peripheral blood sample was collected from each donor, and TCR beta sequencing was performed on peripheral blood mononuclear cells. Genomic DNA extraction from the blood cell samples was performed with the Qiagen DNeasy Blood Extraction Kit. This clone was seen a few times. Its antigen is not yet known. Base qualities are not at hand, and no much larger clone is one base apart.

The method was the immunoSEQ multiplex PCR assay. For the multiplex PCR, a mixture combining 60 forward primers for TCR Vbeta segments and 13 reverse primers for TCR Jbeta segments was used. A multiplex PCR assay on genomic DNA amplified the CDR3 region of rearranged TCR beta genes. The Illumina HiSeq System was used to sequence the amplified TCR beta libraries as 87-base-pair reads. The published analysis was carried out like this. Across the 700 or so repertoires, a later analysis counted approximately 83 million unique TCR beta chains, roughly 11 million of which were shared by at least two donors. Raw reads were error-corrected and collapsed into unique sequences with a nearest-neighbor algorithm that merged closely related sequences to remove PCR and sequencing errors. V, D and J gene segments were assigned by aligning CDR3 sequences to IMGT reference sequences. For a sequence to be retained, at least a six-nucleotide match to both a V gene segment and a J gene segment was required. A rearrangement was called productive if the CDR3 had no stop codons and remained in frame with V and J, and every other rearrangement was called non-productive. Following IMGT convention, CDR3 was defined as the stretch from the second conserved V-encoded cysteine up to the conserved J-encoded phenylalanine. The earlier analysis of roughly 590 of the donors excluded any sequence lacking an unambiguous match to a single V gene segment. An earlier analysis of a few hundred of the donors called V segments functional above 56.7% productive rearrangements and segregating when the between-donor standard deviation exceeded 5%. A statistical classification framework was built to diagnose cytomegalovirus status from the catalog of TCR beta chain sequences. In a later analysis, V and J genes were assigned by comparing TCR nucleotide sequences against IMGT/GENE-DB human TR gene sequences. In a later analysis, CDR3 sequences and most-parsimonious VDJ recombination scenarios were assigned using the TCRdist pipeline. In a later analysis, each TCR beta chain was defined by its CDR3 amino acid sequence together with its V-gene family, and reads lacking a unique V-gene family were excluded. To address suspected cross-contamination and a sequencing artifact, a later analysis removed 592 highly shared, low-generation-probability nucleotide sequences. A later analysis calculated a clonal expansion index for each public chain from normalized within-repertoire ranks of inferred template counts. A later analysis computed generation probabilities with a VDJ recombination model fitted to out-of-frame rearrangements, and checked the results against IGoR. In a later analysis, hypergeometric tests were used to score TCR-TCR, TCR-HLA and TCR-CMV co-occurrence, with a repertoire-size bias correction applied to TCR pairs. A later analysis estimated false discovery rates by permuting HLA or CMV assignments 20 times. In a later analysis, co-occurring TCRs were grouped using DBSCAN, with TCRdist sequence similarity added in when clustering inside HLA-allele-positive subsets. Repertoires with fewer than 30,000 or more than 120,000 public chains, plus five repertoires with anomalous nucleotide sharing, were excluded from co-occurrence clustering. TCRdb carries this immuneACCESS record with in-frame sequences only. Its versions omit some clonotypes, under half of them owing to an unresolved V gene in the studies checked, with the rest unexplained. The V and J calls and clone size come from that table; D and trimming were worked out from the DNA. This sample is represented by 120,000 to 150,000 clones; over 60% of them were singletons. Clones ranked in the top ten supply approximately 5% of the sample.

Sequencing was performed on PBMCs. The TCR was taken from a woman aged 45-65 years in good health and CMV-seronegative. The chain couples TRBV6-4 to TRBJ1-1; 6 matching bases give a weak D call of TRBD1. The CDR3 region: CASSRTQGTEAFF. In nucleotide form, the sequence is TGTGCCAGCAGTCGGACACAGGGCACTGAAGCTTTCTTT.